This T cell receptor (beta chain) is from a study of T cells after yellow fever vaccination. This clonotype came up a few times. Researchers made TCR cDNA using 5'RACE template switching, and this step added a universal primer site and UMIs. MiXCR, applied by TCRdb to the 5' RACE reads, yields one record per CDR3 protein. The sample gives 400,000 to 450,000 distinct CDR3 sequences, about 17% of which show up once; roughly a sixth is in the top ten. The CDR3 contains 15 residues. Deletions cut 0 bases from V and 2 bases from J, with 11 bases between. Germline V gene sequence: CDR1 SGHRS, CDR2 YFSETQ. The clonotype comes from a young man who received the YFV17D yellow fever vaccine. This sample comprised PBMCs, obtained before the yellow fever booster vaccination. This chain connects TRBV5-1 to TRBJ2-5; D tentatively fits TRBD1 or TRBD2 (6 bases each). CDR3 DNA: TGCGCCAGCAGCTTGGGGGGGGACAATCAAGAGACCCAGTACTTC. Amino acids: CASSLGGDNQETQYF. Filled out from reference TRBV5-1 and TRBJ2-5, the complete variable domain reads KAGVTQTPRYLIKTRGQQVTLSCSPISGHRSVSWYQQTPGQGLQFLFEYFSETQRNKGNFPGRFSGRQFSNSRSEMNVSTLELGDSALYLCASSLGGDNQETQYFGPGTRLLVL.